The sample holds many counts of the clone carrying this TCR beta chain. The entry originates in a study of prognosis after radiotherapy for stage I lung cancer. Turning to the study itself: Every patient with non-small cell lung cancer was judged medically inoperable.

Genomic DNA yielded TCR beta CDR3, amplified by two-round multiplex PCR. First-round PCR, the initial amplification, used primers specific to each TRBV and TRBJ gene. Universal primers featured in the second PCR round. TCRdb independently ran MiXCR on the multiplex PCR reads; one entry per CDR3 protein. In the table there are approximately 20,000 distinct CDR3 sequences, roughly 26% of which are singletons. Germline V gene sequence: CDR1 LNHDA, CDR2 SQIVND (reference sequence). V was trimmed by 6 bases and J by 1 base, leaving 14 bases between them. The CDR3 contains 15 residues. The material was PBMCs, obtained before or after stereotactic body radiation therapy (not recorded which). The source is a donor of 50 years or more with non-small cell lung cancer. This sequence joins TRBV19 and TRBJ2-3; the D gene could be TRBD1 or TRBD2 (5 bases each). The CDR3 loop is CASSRPMGGTDTQYF. CDR3 nucleotides: TGTGCCAGTAGCCGCCCCATGGGGGGCACAGATACGCAGTATTTT. The full variable domain, rest sourced from reference TRBV19 and TRBJ2-3, is DGGITQSPKYLFRKEGQNVTLSCEQNLNHDAMYWYRQDPGQGLRLIYYSQIVNDFQKGDIAEGYSVSREKKESFPLTVTSAQKNPTAFYLCASSRPMGGTDTQYFGPGTRLTVL.